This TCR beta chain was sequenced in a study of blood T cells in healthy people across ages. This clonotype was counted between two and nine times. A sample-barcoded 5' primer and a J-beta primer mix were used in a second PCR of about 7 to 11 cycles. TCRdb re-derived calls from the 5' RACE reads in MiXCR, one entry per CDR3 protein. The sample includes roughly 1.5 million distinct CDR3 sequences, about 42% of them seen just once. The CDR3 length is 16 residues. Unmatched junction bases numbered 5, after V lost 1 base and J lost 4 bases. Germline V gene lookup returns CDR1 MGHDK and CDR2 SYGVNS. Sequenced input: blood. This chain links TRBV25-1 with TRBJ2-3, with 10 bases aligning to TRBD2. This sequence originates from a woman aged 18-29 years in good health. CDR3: CASSEFSSGSPDTQYF. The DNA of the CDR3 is TGTGCCAGCAGTGAATTCTCTAGCGGGAGTCCAGATACGCAGTATTTT.